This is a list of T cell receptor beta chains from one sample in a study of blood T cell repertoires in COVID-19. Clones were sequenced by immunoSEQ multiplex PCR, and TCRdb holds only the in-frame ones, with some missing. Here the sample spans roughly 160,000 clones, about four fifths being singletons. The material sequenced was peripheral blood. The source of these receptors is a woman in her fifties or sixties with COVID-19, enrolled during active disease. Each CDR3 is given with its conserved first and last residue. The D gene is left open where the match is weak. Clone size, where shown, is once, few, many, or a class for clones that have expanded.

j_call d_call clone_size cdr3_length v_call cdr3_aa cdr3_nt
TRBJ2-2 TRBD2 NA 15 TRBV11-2 CASGRLAGPTGELFF TGTGCCAGCGGTAGACTAGCGGGACCCACCGGGGAGCTGTTTTTT
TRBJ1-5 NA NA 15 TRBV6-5 CASSPDRQDNQPQHF TGTGCCAGCAGTCCCGACCGACAGGACAATCAGCCCCAGCATTTT
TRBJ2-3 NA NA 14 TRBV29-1 CSGRRGIGTDTQYF TGCAGCGGCCGAAGGGGGATAGGGACAGATACGCAGTATTTT
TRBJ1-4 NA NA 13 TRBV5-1 CASRRGGGEKLFF TGCGCCAGCAGAAGAGGAGGAGGAGAAAAACTGTTTTTT
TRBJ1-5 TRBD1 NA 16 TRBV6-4 CASGQGEVHSNQPQHF TGTGCCAGTGGACAGGGGGAAGTACATAGCAATCAGCCCCAGCATTTT
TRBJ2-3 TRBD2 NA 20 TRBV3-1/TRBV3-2 CASSQGGTSGGAYSTDTQYF TGTGCCAGCAGCCAAGGCGGTACTAGCGGGGGGGCTTATTCCACAGATACGCAGTATTTT
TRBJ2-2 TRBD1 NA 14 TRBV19 CAGSGTVNTGELFF TGTGCCGGGTCTGGGACAGTGAACACCGGGGAGCTGTTTTTT
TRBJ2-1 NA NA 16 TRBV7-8 CASSPYGGGYPGEQFF TGTGCCAGCAGCCCTTACGGGGGAGGCTACCCTGGAGAGCAGTTCTTC
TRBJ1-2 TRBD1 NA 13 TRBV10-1 CASSEDRVYGYTF TGCGCCAGCAGTGAAGACAGGGTCTATGGCTACACCTTC
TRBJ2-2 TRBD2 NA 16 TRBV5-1 CASTEAGLELTGELFF TGCGCCAGCACCGAAGCGGGACTGGAGTTGACCGGGGAGCTGTTTTTT
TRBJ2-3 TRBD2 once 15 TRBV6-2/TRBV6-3 CASSSVAGEVDTQYF TGTGCCAGCAGTTCCGTAGCGGGAGAAGTCGATACGCAGTATTTT
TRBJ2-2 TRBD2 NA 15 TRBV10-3 CASETSGGDNGELFF TGTGCCTCCGAGACTAGCGGGGGCGACAACGGGGAGCTGTTTTTT
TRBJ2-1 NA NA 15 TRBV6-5 CASNRQGSSYNEQFF TGTGCCAGCAACCGGCAGGGGAGCTCCTACAATGAGCAGTTCTTC
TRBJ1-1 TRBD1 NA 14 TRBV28 CASSLEQGAAEAFF TGTGCCAGCAGTTTAGAGCAGGGGGCGGCTGAAGCTTTCTTT
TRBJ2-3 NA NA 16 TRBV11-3 CASSSGTASASDTQYF TGTGCCAGCAGCTCCGGGACAGCTAGCGCATCAGATACGCAGTATTTT
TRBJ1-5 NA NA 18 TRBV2 CASSGGFGGSSSGQPQHF TGTGCCAGCAGTGGGGGGTTCGGAGGGTCGAGTTCTGGTCAGCCCCAGCATTTT
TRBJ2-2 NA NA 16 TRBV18 CASSPLATVNTGELFF TGTGCCAGCTCACCACTGGCGACAGTGAACACCGGGGAGCTGTTTTTT
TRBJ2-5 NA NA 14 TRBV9 CASSVGDNKETQYF TGTGCCAGCAGCGTAGGGGACAATAAAGAGACCCAGTACTTC
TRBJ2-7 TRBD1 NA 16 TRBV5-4 CASSSLRDSFSYEQYF TGTGCCAGCAGCAGTCTCCGGGACAGCTTCTCCTACGAGCAGTACTTC
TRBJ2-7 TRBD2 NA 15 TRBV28 CASSSFRTSGYEQYF TGTGCCAGCAGTTCATTTCGGACTAGCGGGTACGAGCAGTACTTC
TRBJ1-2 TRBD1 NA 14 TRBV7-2 CASSSLTGPYGYTF TGTGCCAGCAGCTCCCTGACAGGGCCCTATGGCTACACCTTC
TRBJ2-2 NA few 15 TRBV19 CASIPDSSNTGELFF TGTGCCAGTATTCCGGACAGCTCGAACACCGGGGAGCTGTTTTTT
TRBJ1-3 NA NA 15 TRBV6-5 CASSYSGAPGNTIYF TGTGCCAGCAGTTACTCGGGGGCGCCTGGAAACACCATATATTTT
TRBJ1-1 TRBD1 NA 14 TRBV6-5 CASRRQGEHSEAFF TGTGCCAGCAGACGACAGGGGGAACACTCTGAAGCTTTCTTT
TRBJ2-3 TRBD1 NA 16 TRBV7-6 CASSSDRGTSTDTQYF TGTGCCAGCAGCTCGGACAGGGGTACTAGCACAGATACGCAGTATTTT
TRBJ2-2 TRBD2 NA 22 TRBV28 CASSPRAGLAGGPGQNTGELFF TGTGCCAGCAGTCCCCGGGCCGGACTAGCGGGAGGGCCGGGACAGAACACCGGGGAGCTGTTTTTT
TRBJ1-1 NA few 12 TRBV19 CASSISGGGAFF TGTGCCAGTAGTATAAGCGGGGGTGGGGCTTTCTTT
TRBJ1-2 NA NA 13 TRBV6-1 CASSEGQIYGYTF TGTGCCAGCAGTGAAGGACAGATCTATGGCTACACCTTC
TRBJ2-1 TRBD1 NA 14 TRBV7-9 CASSSDRSLDEQFF TGTGCCAGCAGCTCGGACAGGAGTTTGGATGAGCAGTTCTTC
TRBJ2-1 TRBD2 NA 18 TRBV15 CATSRDDRRLATYNEQFF TGTGCCACCAGCAGAGACGATCGTCGACTAGCTACTTACAATGAGCAGTTCTTC
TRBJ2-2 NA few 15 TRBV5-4 CASSLYREFTGELFF TGTGCCAGCAGCTTGTACAGGGAATTCACCGGGGAGCTGTTTTTT
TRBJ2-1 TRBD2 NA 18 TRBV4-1 CASSQRLAGGGIYNEQFF TGCGCCAGCAGCCAGAGACTAGCGGGGGGAGGAATCTACAATGAGCAGTTCTTC
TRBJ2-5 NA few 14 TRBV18 CASSPLDTSETQYF TGTGCCAGCTCACCCCTGGACACATCAGAGACCCAGTACTTC
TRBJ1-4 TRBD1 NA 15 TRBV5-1 CASSLEGTGFEKLFF TGCGCCAGCAGCTTGGAAGGGACAGGGTTTGAAAAACTGTTTTTT
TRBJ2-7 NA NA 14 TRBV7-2 CASSPGEGGYEQYF TGTGCCAGCAGCCCAGGCGAAGGGGGCTACGAGCAGTACTTC
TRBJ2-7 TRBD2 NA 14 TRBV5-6 CASSFSLAVYEQYF TGTGCCAGCAGCTTCTCCCTAGCGGTCTACGAGCAGTACTTC
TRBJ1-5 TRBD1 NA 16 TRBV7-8 CASSPSDRGSNQPQHF TGTGCCAGCAGCCCGTCGGACAGGGGAAGTAATCAGCCCCAGCATTTT